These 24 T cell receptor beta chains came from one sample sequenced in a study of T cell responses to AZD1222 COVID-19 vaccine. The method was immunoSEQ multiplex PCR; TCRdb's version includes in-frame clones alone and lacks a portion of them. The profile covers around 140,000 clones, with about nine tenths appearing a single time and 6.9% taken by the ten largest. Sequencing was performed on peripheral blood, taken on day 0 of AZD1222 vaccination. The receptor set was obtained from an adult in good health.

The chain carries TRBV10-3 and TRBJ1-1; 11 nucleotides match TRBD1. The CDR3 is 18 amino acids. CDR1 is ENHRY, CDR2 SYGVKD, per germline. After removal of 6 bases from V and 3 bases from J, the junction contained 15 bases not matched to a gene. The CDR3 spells CAIRAHGQGALGDTEAFF. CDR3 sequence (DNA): TGTGCCATCAGGGCCCACGGACAGGGGGCGCTGGGCGACACTGAAGCTTTCTTT.

CDR3 region: CASSPPSGYHNGNTIYF. DNA of the CDR3: TGTGCCAGCTCACCACCTTCCGGTTACCACAACGGAAACACCATATATTTT. The chain couples TRBV18 to TRBJ1-3, with D unclear. Trimming pared 0 bases from V and 4 bases from J, leaving 16 bases between. Germline loops: CDR1 KGHSH, CDR2 LQKENI. The CDR3 is 17 amino acids.

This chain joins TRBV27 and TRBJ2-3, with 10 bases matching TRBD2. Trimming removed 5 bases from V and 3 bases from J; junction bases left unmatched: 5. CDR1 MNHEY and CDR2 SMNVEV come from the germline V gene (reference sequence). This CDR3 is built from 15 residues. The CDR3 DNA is TGTGCCAGCAGTCCCCTAGCGGGGGCAACAGATACGCAGTATTTT. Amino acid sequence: CASSPLAGATDTQYF.

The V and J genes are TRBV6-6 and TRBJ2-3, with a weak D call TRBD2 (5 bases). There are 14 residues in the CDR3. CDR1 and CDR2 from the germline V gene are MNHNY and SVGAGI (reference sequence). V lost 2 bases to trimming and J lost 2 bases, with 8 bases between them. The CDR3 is CASSYDYPTDTQYF. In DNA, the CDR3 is TGTGCCAGCAGTTACGACTACCCCACAGATACGCAGTATTTT.

This CDR3 reads CASRMGPLDGYTF. The DNA of the CDR3 is TGTGCCAGCAGAATGGGGCCCTTAGATGGCTACACCTTC. The rearrangement joins TRBV27 to TRBJ1-2; tentative D call: TRBD1 (5 bases). The CDR3 runs to 13 residues. Germline V gene sequence: CDR1 MNHEY, CDR2 SMNVEV (reference sequence). V was trimmed by 6 bases and J by 6 bases, leaving 14 bases between them.

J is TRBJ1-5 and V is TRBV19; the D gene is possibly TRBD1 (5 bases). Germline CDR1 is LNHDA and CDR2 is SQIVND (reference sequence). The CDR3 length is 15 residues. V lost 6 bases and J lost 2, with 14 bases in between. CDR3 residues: CASSPTGAGNQPQHF. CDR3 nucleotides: TGTGCCAGTAGCCCCACCGGGGCGGGCAATCAGCCCCAGCATTTT.

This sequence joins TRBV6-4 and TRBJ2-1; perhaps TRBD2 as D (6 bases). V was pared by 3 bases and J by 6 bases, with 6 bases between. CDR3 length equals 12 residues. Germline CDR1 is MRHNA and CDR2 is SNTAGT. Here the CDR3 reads CASSEEGNEQFF. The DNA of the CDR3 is TGTGCCAGCAGTGAGGAGGGCAATGAGCAGTTCTTC.

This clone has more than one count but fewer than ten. Here the CDR3 reads CASSVGDGANVLTF. CDR3 sequence (DNA): TGTGCCAGCAGCGTTGGGGATGGGGCCAACGTCCTGACTTTC. J is TRBJ2-6 and V is TRBV6-2 or TRBV6-3, with D unresolved. Germline loops: CDR1 MNHEY, CDR2 SVGEGT. V was trimmed by 6 bases and J by 3 bases, leaving 9 bases between them. CDR3 length equals 14 residues.

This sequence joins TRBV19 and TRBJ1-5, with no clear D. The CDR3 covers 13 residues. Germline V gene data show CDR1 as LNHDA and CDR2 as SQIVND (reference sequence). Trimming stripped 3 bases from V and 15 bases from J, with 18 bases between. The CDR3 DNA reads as TGTGCCAGTAGTATGGTCCCCGGGTTAGAGGGGCATTTT. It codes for CASSMVPGLEGHF.

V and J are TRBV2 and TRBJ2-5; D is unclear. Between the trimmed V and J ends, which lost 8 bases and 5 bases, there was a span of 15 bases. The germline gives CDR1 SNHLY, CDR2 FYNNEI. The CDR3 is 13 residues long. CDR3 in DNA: TGTGCCAGCTCGGGCCGTCCGAGGGAGACCCAGTACTTC. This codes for CASSGRPRETQYF.

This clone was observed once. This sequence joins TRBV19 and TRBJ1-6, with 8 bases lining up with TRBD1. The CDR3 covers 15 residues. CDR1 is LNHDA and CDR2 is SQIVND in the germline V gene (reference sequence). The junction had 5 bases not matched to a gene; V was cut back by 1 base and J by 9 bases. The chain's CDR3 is CASSIGGQGSSPLHF. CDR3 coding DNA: TGTGCCAGTAGTATAGGAGGACAGGGAAGTTCACCCCTCCACTTT.

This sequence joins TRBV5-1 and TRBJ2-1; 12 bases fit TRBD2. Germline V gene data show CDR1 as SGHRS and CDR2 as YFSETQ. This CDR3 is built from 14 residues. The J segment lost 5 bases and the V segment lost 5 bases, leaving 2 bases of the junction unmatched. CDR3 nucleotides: TGCGCCAGCAGGGGACTAGCGGGTCACAATGAGCAGTTCTTC. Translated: CASRGLAGHNEQFF.

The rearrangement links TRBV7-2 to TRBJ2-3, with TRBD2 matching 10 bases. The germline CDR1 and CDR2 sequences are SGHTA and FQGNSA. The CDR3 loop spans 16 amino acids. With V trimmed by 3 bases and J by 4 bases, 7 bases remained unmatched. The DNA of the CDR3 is TGTGCCAGCAGCTTCGTCGGGACTAGCGTGGCAGATACGCAGTATTTT. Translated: CASSFVGTSVADTQYF.

CDR3 coding DNA: TGTGCCAGCAGCCAAGGCGGTTATAATTCACCCCTCCACTTT. It specifies CASSQGGYNSPLHF. The V gene is TRBV7-3, the J gene TRBJ1-6; D ambiguous. V was pared by 5 bases and J by 4 bases, with 9 bases between. Germline loops: CDR1 SGHTA, CDR2 FQGTGA. The CDR3 spans 14 residues. Full variable domain (outside the CDR3, taken from reference TRBV7-3 and TRBJ1-6): GAGVSQTPSNKVTEKGKYVELRCDPISGHTALYWYRQSLGQGPEFLIYFQGTGAADDSGLPNDRFFAVRPEGSVSTLKIQRTERGDSAVYLCASSQGGYNSPLHFGNGTRLTVT.

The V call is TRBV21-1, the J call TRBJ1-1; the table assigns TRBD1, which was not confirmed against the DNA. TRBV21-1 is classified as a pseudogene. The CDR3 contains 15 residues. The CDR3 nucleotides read TGTGCCAGCAGCCCAGGTATGGAAATGAACACTGAAGCTTTCTTT. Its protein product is CASSPGMEMNTEAFF.

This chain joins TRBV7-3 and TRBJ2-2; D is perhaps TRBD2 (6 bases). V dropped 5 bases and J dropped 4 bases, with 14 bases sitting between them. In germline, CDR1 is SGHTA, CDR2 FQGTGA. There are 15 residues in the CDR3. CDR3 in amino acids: CASSPLAMGTGELFF. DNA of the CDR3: TGTGCCAGCAGCCCTCTAGCGATGGGCACCGGGGAGCTGTTTTTT.

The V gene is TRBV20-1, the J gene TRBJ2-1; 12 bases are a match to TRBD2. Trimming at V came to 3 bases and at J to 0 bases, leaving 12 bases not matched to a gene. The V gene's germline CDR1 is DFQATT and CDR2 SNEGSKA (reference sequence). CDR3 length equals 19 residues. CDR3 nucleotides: TGCAGTGCTAGTCCCCGGGCTAGCGGGGGGGGGAGCTCCTACAATGAGCAGTTCTTC. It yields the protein CSASPRASGGGSSYNEQFF.

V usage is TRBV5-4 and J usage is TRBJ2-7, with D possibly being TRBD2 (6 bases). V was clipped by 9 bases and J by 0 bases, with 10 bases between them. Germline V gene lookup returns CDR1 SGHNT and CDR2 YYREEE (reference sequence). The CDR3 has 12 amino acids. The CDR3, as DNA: TGTGCCATATCGGGAGACTCCTACGAGCAGTACTTC. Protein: CAISGDSYEQYF.

The CDR3 loop is CASSDPPRTGTDTQYF. CDR3 nucleotides: TGCGCCAGCAGTGACCCACCCAGAACGGGCACAGATACGCAGTATTTT. The chain is built from TRBV10-1 and TRBJ2-3; D is unresolved. The CDR3 has 16 residues. Trimming stripped 3 bases from V and 1 base from J, with 14 bases between. Germline V CDR1 and CDR2: WNHNN, SYGVQD (reference sequence).

This CDR3 is CASSPPGDNEQFF. CDR3 sequence (DNA): TGTGCCAGCTCACCACCGGGGGACAATGAGCAGTTCTTC. The chain is built from TRBV18 and TRBJ2-1, with D tentatively TRBD1 or TRBD2 (5 bases each). Between the trimmed V and J ends, which lost 0 bases and 5 bases, there was a span of 5 bases. There are 13 residues in the CDR3. Germline V lookup: CDR1 KGHSH, CDR2 LQKENI.

The CDR3 region is CASSYRHSGGTTDTQYF. The CDR3 region has the DNA TGTGCCAGCAGTTACCGTCATAGCGGAGGGACCACAGATACGCAGTATTTT. This chain connects TRBV6-2 or TRBV6-3 to TRBJ2-3; the D gene is possibly TRBD2 (6 bases). The CDR3 loop spans 17 amino acids. Trimming took off 2 bases at V and 2 bases at J, with 17 bases between the two ends. Germline loops: CDR1 MNHEY, CDR2 SVGEGT.

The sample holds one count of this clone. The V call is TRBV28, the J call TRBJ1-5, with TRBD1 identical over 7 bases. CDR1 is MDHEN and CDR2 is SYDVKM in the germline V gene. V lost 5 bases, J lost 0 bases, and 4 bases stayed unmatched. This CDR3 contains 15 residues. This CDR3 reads CASSRQGNSNQPQHF. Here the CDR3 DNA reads TGTGCCAGCAGTCGACAGGGTAATAGCAATCAGCCCCAGCATTTT.

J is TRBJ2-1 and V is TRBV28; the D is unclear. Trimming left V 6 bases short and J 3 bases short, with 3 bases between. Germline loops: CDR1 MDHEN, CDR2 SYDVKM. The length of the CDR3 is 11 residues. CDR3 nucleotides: TGTGCCAGCAGGGTCTACAATGAGCAGTTCTTC. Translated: CASRVYNEQFF.

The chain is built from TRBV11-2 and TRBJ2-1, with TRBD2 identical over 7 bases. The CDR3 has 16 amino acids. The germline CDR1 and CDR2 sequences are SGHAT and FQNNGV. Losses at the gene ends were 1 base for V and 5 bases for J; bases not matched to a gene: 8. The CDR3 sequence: CASSLVGGLPNNEQFF. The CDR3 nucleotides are TGTGCCAGCAGCTTAGTGGGGGGACTACCCAACAATGAGCAGTTCTTC. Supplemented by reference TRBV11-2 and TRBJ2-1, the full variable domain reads EAGVAQSPRYKIIEKRQSVAFWCNPISGHATLYWYQQILGQGPKLLIQFQNNGVVDDSQLPKDRFSAERLKGVDSTLKIQPAKLEDSAVYLCASSLVGGLPNNEQFFGPGTRLTVL.